This passage covers 12 T cell receptor beta chains from one sample sequenced in a study of cytomegalovirus exposure and HLA in healthy donors. A multiplex PCR was run with 60 Vbeta primers and 13 Jbeta primers. Some clones are missing from TCRdb's copy, which holds only in-frame ones; the method was immunoSEQ multiplex PCR. The table records 160,000 or so clones, over 80% of them present only once. What was sequenced was PBMCs. These receptors all stem from a woman between 18 and 29 years old in good health and CMV-seronegative.

Comment on this clone: Relative to the germline gene, one junction end is altered; a read error may explain this. This rearrangement joins TRBV7-9 to TRBJ2-1, with D unclear. Germline CDR1 is SEHNR and CDR2 is FQNEAQ (reference sequence). The CDR3 sequence is 14 residues long. For the CDR3, the DNA is TGTGCCAGCATCTTATCCAGTCTCCACAATGAGCAGTTCTTC. This gives the protein CASILSSLHNEQFF.

The V call is TRBV6-6, the J call TRBJ1-1; 7 positions agree with TRBD1. V trimming: 6 bases; J trimming: 0 bases; junction bases outside the gene matches: 10. CDR3 size: 16 residues. Looked up from germline, CDR1 is MNHNY and CDR2 is SVGAGI (reference sequence). In nucleotides, the CDR3 is TGTGCCAGCAGCTCACTTAGGGACAGCATGAACACTGAAGCTTTCTTT. Its protein product is CASSSLRDSMNTEAFF.

This clone occurred a few times. The V and J genes are TRBV2 and TRBJ1-1; a possible D gene is TRBD1 (6 bases). The germline V gene encodes CDR1 SNHLY and CDR2 FYNNEI. The V gene lost 5 bases and the J gene lost 5 bases, with 12 bases spanning the gap. The CDR3 runs to 13 residues. The CDR3 spells CASSKGVVTEAFF. The CDR3 region has the DNA TGTGCCAGCAGTAAGGGGGTCGTGACTGAAGCTTTCTTT.

J is TRBJ1-4 and V is TRBV9; 9 bases are shared with TRBD1. CDR3 length: 16 amino acids. Germline V gives CDR1 SGDLS, CDR2 YYNGEE. V lost 4 bases, J lost 7 bases, and 11 bases stayed unmatched. The CDR3 is CASSLGWVTGGEKLFF. The CDR3 DNA reads TGTGCCAGCAGCCTTGGTTGGGTGACAGGGGGTGAAAAACTGTTTTTT.

The V and J genes are TRBV6-5 and TRBJ1-1; TRBD1 is a possible D gene (5 bases). Germline lookup yields CDR1 MNHEY and CDR2 SVGAGI. The CDR3 contains 14 residues. The V and J ends lost 5 bases and 0 bases respectively, with 10 bases between them. CDR3 sequence (DNA): TGTGCCAGCAGTGAATGGACAATGAACACTGAAGCTTTCTTT. As protein: CASSEWTMNTEAFF.

The chain is built from TRBV11-2 and TRBJ2-1; D unclear. Trimming removed 5 bases at V and 7 bases at J, with 18 bases between. There are 15 residues in the CDR3. Germline V gene data show CDR1 as SGHAT and CDR2 as FQNNGV. The DNA for the CDR3 is TGTGCCAGCAGCACTCAGCCAGAGGTTTTTAATGAGCAGTTCTTC. Its protein is CASSTQPEVFNEQFF.

This chain uses TRBV6-6 with TRBJ1-4; D is perhaps TRBD1 (6 bases). V was trimmed by 0 bases and J by 8 bases, leaving 16 bases between them. The germline gives CDR1 MNHNY, CDR2 SVGAGI (reference sequence). The CDR3 runs 16 residues. CDR3 nucleotide sequence: TGTGCCAGCAGTTACTCGAATGTCAGGGGAGACGAAAAACTGTTTTTT. Its protein is CASSYSNVRGDEKLFF.

The gene calls are TRBV11-2 and TRBJ1-1, with a possible D match to TRBD1 (5 bases). Germline CDR1 is SGHAT and CDR2 is FQNNGV. The CDR3 is made up of 17 amino acids. Trimming cost V 5 bases and J 4 bases, with 23 bases left between them. CDR3 amino acids: CASSQQGTGLGGTEAFF. In nucleotides, the CDR3 is TGTGCCAGCAGCCAACAAGGGACTGGTCTGGGGGGCACTGAAGCTTTCTTT. Full variable domain (rest looked up from reference TRBV11-2 and TRBJ1-1): EAGVAQSPRYKIIEKRQSVAFWCNPISGHATLYWYQQILGQGPKLLIQFQNNGVVDDSQLPKDRFSAERLKGVDSTLKIQPAKLEDSAVYLCASSQQGTGLGGTEAFFGQGTRLTVV.

This clone was recorded once. V gene TRBV4-2 combines with J gene TRBJ2-3; 16 bases are shared with TRBD2. Looked up from germline, CDR1 is LGHNA and CDR2 is YNFKEQ. The J segment lost 4 bases and the V segment lost 3 bases, leaving 10 bases of the junction unmatched. The CDR3 runs to 19 residues. DNA of the CDR3: TGTGCCAGCAGCCAGGAGGGACTAGCGGGGGGGAAGTATCCAGATACGCAGTATTTT. Protein: CASSQEGLAGGKYPDTQYF.

The chain combines TRBV7-8 with TRBJ1-2, with 10 bases lining up with TRBD1. Trimming cost V 5 bases and J 6 bases; bases outside gene matches: 15. The CDR3 loop spans 17 amino acids. Germline CDR1 is SGHVS and CDR2 is FQNEAQ. This chain's CDR3 is CASSPWTGGARRDGYTF. The CDR3 DNA is TGTGCCAGCAGCCCATGGACAGGGGGTGCAAGGCGAGATGGCTACACCTTC.

The chain links TRBV4-2 to TRBJ1-5; D remains ambiguous. This CDR3 has 16 amino acids. Germline V CDR1 and CDR2: LGHNA, YNFKEQ. V lost 2 bases and J lost 6, with 17 bases in between. CDR3 residues: CASSQSSRFVSQPQHF. The CDR3, as DNA: TGTGCCAGCAGCCAATCTAGCAGATTTGTGAGTCAGCCCCAGCATTTT.

The chain joins TRBV28 to TRBJ2-3; 10 bases match TRBD2. CDR1 MDHEN and CDR2 SYDVKM come from the germline V gene. Trimming cost V 9 bases and J 1 base; bases outside gene matches: 4. The CDR3 covers 14 residues. The CDR3 region has the DNA TGTGCCAGTGCCGGGACTAGCGGCACAGATACGCAGTATTTT. It is translated as CASAGTSGTDTQYF.